The clone carrying this T cell receptor beta chain was seen a handful of times. No antigen is known for it. Germline lookup yields CDR1 ENHRY and CDR2 SYGVKD. Trimming took off 11 bases at V and 1 base at J, with 11 bases between the two ends. The CDR3 runs to 12 residues. Time point of the sample: patch test 1, 2 weeks after DPC sensitization. As to treatment: therapeutic diphenylcyclopropenone sensitization with weekly scalp DPC. Suited to DPC and affected by alopecia, the donors ranged from 18 to 70 years old. This sample stems from a study of human T cells and chemical hapten exposure. In the original processing: 96,000 or so TCRs per sample was the median, with a range of roughly 23,224 to 750,000. TCRdb analysed the RACE reads with MiXCR anew, one entry per CDR3 protein. The authors' filters were not applied to this entry. The table records roughly 160,000 distinct CDR3 sequences, roughly 15% of them present only once.

Study-wide findings and caveats: No change in TCRs above 1 in 1000 frequency was produced by DPC sensitization.

This TCR derives from a young woman with alopecia areata. Some clones in this sample may be carry-over from other donors' samples. The chain couples TRBV10-3 to TRBJ1-1, with D perhaps matching TRBD1 (5 bases). This specimen was whole blood, taken in connection with sensitization to the hapten diphenylcyclopropenone (DPC). CDR3: CAVHGTNTEAFF. The CDR3, as DNA: TGTGCCGTCCACGGGACGAACACTGAAGCTTTCTTT.